This record concerns one T cell receptor beta chain sequence. The antigen is unknown. The source of the sample is a study of T cell responses to AZD1222 COVID-19 vaccine. Overall study: Second-dose intervals of approximately 4 or approximately 12 weeks were pooled.

Overall study findings and caveats: Recipients of two AZD1222 doses showed rising Spike-specific TCR breadth and depth. Seropositive AZD1222 recipients at baseline numbered only five or six. Most donors were white British, females outnumbered males, and clonal diversity was possibly underestimated.

The assay was immunoSEQ multiplex PCR, and TCRdb's table has in-frame clones only and misses some. The data hold 170,000 or so clones, with 90% observed a single time. Germline V CDR1 and CDR2: MDHEN, SYDVKM. Trimming took off 8 bases at V and 0 bases at J, with 7 bases between the two ends. The CDR3 totals 13 residues. Material: peripheral blood, obtained on day 0 of AZD1222 vaccination. The chain uses TRBV28 and TRBJ2-2; no clear D. The clonotype was recovered from an adult in good health. CDR3 residues: CASYEPNTGELFF. As DNA, the CDR3 is TGTGCCAGCTATGAACCGAACACCGGGGAGCTGTTTTTT. The full variable domain, completed using reference TRBV28 and TRBJ2-2, is DVKVTQSSRYLVKRTGEKVFLECVQDMDHENMFWYRQDPGLGLRLIYFSYDVKMKEKGDIPEGYSVSREKKERFSLILESASTNQTSMYLCASYEPNTGELFFGEGSRLTVL.